The 25 T cell receptor beta chains reported below all come from one sample, sequenced in a study of blood T cell repertoires in COVID-19. Profiled with immunoSEQ multiplex PCR; TCRdb holds only in-frame clones, not every one. The table shows approximately 240,000 clones, with about 86% occurring only once. Sequenced sample: peripheral blood. The receptor source for this set is an older woman with acute or convalescent COVID-19.

This chain connects TRBV2 to TRBJ1-1, with 7 bases that match TRBD1. V trimming: 6 bases; J trimming: 0 bases; junction bases outside the gene matches: 4. The germline V gene has CDR1 SNHLY and CDR2 FYNNEI. The CDR3 length is 14 residues. The CDR3: CASRGQYMNTEAFF. In DNA, the CDR3 is TGTGCCAGCAGGGGACAGTACATGAACACTGAAGCTTTCTTT. Full variable domain (missing parts from reference TRBV2 and TRBJ1-1): EPEVTQTPSHQVTQMGQEVILRCVPISNHLYFYWYRQILGQKVEFLVSFYNNEISEKSEIFDDQFSVERPDGSNFTLKIRSTKLEDSAMYFCASRGQYMNTEAFFGQGTRLTVV.

The CDR3 DNA reads as TGTGCCAGCTCCGATCACTCGGGCACTGAAGCTTTCTTT. Protein product: CASSDHSGTEAFF. This chain uses TRBV28 with TRBJ1-1; unclear D gene. This CDR3 contains 13 residues. Germline CDR1 is MDHEN and CDR2 is SYDVKM. V lost 8 bases to trimming and J lost 4 bases, with 14 bases between them. Full variable domain (missing parts from reference TRBV28 and TRBJ1-1): DVKVTQSSRYLVKRTGEKVFLECVQDMDHENMFWYRQDPGLGLRLIYFSYDVKMKEKGDIPEGYSVSREKKERFSLILESASTNQTSMYLCASSDHSGTEAFFGQGTRLTVV.

The rearrangement uses TRBV4-1 and TRBJ1-1, with TRBD1 identical over 10 bases. V dropped 1 base and J dropped 8; count of bases not matched to a gene: 1. The CDR3 runs 13 residues. Germline values: CDR1 MGHRA, CDR2 YSYEKL. CDR3 DNA sequence: TGCGCCAGCAGCCAAGGGACAGGGGGGGAAGCTTTCTTT. It translates to CASSQGTGGEAFF.

The chain couples TRBV21-1 to TRBJ1-6. TRBV21-1 is a documented pseudogene. The CDR3 has 17 amino acids. The CDR3 region is CASSKGFSSSYNSPLHF. CDR3 bases: TGTGCCAGCAGCAAAGGTTTCTCGAGCTCCTATAATTCACCCCTCCACTTT.

The J gene is TRBJ2-6, the V gene TRBV28; 8 bases are a match to TRBD1. The CDR3 has 17 residues. Trimming removed 2 bases from V and 4 bases from J; junction bases left unmatched: 7. Germline-derived CDR1 and CDR2 are MDHEN and SYDVKM. The CDR3 region has the DNA TGTGCCAGCAGTTTAGTACAGGGGGTTTCGGGGGCCAACGTCCTGACTTTC. Translation gives CASSLVQGVSGANVLTF. The whole variable domain, filled in from reference TRBV28 and TRBJ2-6, reads DVKVTQSSRYLVKRTGEKVFLECVQDMDHENMFWYRQDPGLGLRLIYFSYDVKMKEKGDIPEGYSVSREKKERFSLILESASTNQTSMYLCASSLVQGVSGANVLTFGAGSRLTVL.

This clone was observed a single time. The chain links TRBV11-2 to TRBJ2-7; a possible D gene is TRBD2 (5 bases). Looked up from germline, CDR1 is SGHAT and CDR2 is FQNNGV. The CDR3 is 16 amino acids. V was trimmed by 1 base and J by 2 bases, leaving 15 bases between them. The CDR3 nucleotides are TGTGCCAGCAGCTTAGTTTTCGGGGTCCCCCCCTACGAGCAGTACTTC. Translating gives CASSLVFGVPPYEQYF.

V usage is TRBV19 and J usage is TRBJ1-4, with D possibly TRBD1 on 5 matching bases. CDR1 is LNHDA, CDR2 SQIVND, per germline (reference sequence). Trimming removed 10 bases from V and 3 bases from J, with 15 bases in between. CDR3 size: 14 residues. The CDR3 is CATKGGAANEKLFF. CDR3 nucleotides: TGTGCCACTAAGGGTGGGGCGGCTAATGAAAAACTGTTTTTT.

V is TRBV3-1 (or the pseudogene TRBV3-2) and J is TRBJ1-3; TRBD1 matches 7 bases. With V trimmed by 1 base and J by 4 bases, 4 bases remained unmatched. CDR1 LGHDT and CDR2 YNNKEL come from the germline V gene (reference sequence). The CDR3 totals 15 residues. CDR3 protein: CASSQVDRAGNTIYF. CDR3 coding DNA: TGTGCCAGCAGCCAAGTTGACAGGGCGGGAAACACCATATATTTT.

J is TRBJ2-6 and V is TRBV21-1; whether TRBD1, the table's D call, matches the DNA was not checked. TRBV21-1 is a pseudogene locus. This CDR3 is 17 amino acids long. The DNA for the CDR3 is TGTGCCAGCAGCAAACCCGACAGGCGCTCTGGGGCCAACGTCCTGACTTTC. Translation: CASSKPDRRSGANVLTF.

The chain's CDR3 is CASSEGSYTGELFF. DNA for the CDR3: TGTGCCAGCAGCGAGGGCTCCTACACCGGGGAGCTGTTTTTT. The rearrangement joins TRBV6-6 to TRBJ2-2; D might be TRBD2 (5 bases). The V end lost 6 bases, the J end lost 3 bases, and 11 bases lay between the germline ends. CDR1 and CDR2 (germline): MNHNY, SVGAGI (reference sequence). CDR3 length: 14 residues.

The rearrangement uses TRBV3-1 (or the pseudogene TRBV3-2) and TRBJ1-3, with 7 bases that match TRBD1. Germline values: CDR1 LGHDT, CDR2 YNNKEL (reference sequence). Losses at the gene ends were 0 bases for V and 3 bases for J; bases not matched to a gene: 5. CDR3 size: 16 residues. DNA of the CDR3: TGTGCCAGCAGCCAAGATTTAGGGGGCCTTGGAAACACCATATATTTT. The encoded protein is CASSQDLGGLGNTIYF.

This clone has just one count. V is TRBV28 and J is TRBJ1-6; the D gene is possibly TRBD1 (6 bases). The ends were cut back, 4 bases at V and 9 bases at J, with 13 bases in the middle. The CDR3 totals 14 residues. Germline CDR1 is MDHEN and CDR2 is SYDVKM. This CDR3 reads CASSWGQGVSPLHF. Here the CDR3 DNA reads TGTGCCAGCAGTTGGGGGCAGGGTGTTTCACCCCTCCACTTT.

The V call is TRBV6-5, the J call TRBJ1-2; 8 bases are a match to TRBD1. Germline trimming cut 6 bases from V and 5 bases from J; bases unmatched to any gene: 8. The CDR3 is made up of 14 amino acids. Germline V gene data show CDR1 as MNHEY and CDR2 as SVGAGI. The CDR3 here is CASRDDRGTYGYTF. In DNA form, the CDR3 reads TGTGCCAGCAGAGATGACAGGGGAACTTATGGCTACACCTTC.

The V and J genes are TRBV20-1 and TRBJ1-3; the D gene is possibly TRBD1 (6 bases). V was pared by 3 bases and J by 1 base, with 10 bases between. The CDR3 is 14 amino acids. From germline, CDR1 is DFQATT and CDR2 SNEGSKA (reference sequence). The chain's CDR3 is CSASYRESGNTIYF. Written as DNA, the CDR3 is TGCAGTGCTAGTTACAGGGAGTCTGGAAACACCATATATTTT.

This chain joins TRBV18 and TRBJ1-4, with D possibly matching TRBD1 (5 bases). V dropped 6 bases and J dropped 4 bases, with 12 bases sitting between them. Germline V gene lookup returns CDR1 KGHSH and CDR2 LQKENI. The length of the CDR3 is 14 residues. The chain's CDR3 is CASSRGTVNEKLFF. Here the CDR3 DNA reads TGTGCCAGCTCCCGCGGGACGGTTAATGAAAAACTGTTTTTT.

The chain uses TRBV29-1 and TRBJ2-7; no clear D. The CDR3 covers 11 residues. Germline V gene sequence: CDR1 SQVTM, CDR2 ANQGSEA. V was trimmed by 6 bases and J by 0 bases, leaving 6 bases between them. In DNA form, the CDR3 reads TGCAGCGTCGGTGACTCCTACGAGCAGTACTTC. Amino acid sequence: CSVGDSYEQYF.

The chain combines TRBV6-1 with TRBJ1-1; D unclear. Trimming cost V 3 bases and J 2 bases, with 10 bases left between them. CDR3 size: 14 residues. Germline loops: CDR1 MNHNS, CDR2 SASEGT. This chain's CDR3 is CASSEIDFNTEAFF. In nucleotides, the CDR3 is TGTGCCAGCAGTGAGATTGACTTTAACACTGAAGCTTTCTTT.

V gene TRBV5-1 combines with J gene TRBJ1-1; 7 bases are a match to TRBD1. V dropped 4 bases and J dropped 1; count of bases not matched to a gene: 7. Germline lookup yields CDR1 SGHRS and CDR2 YFSETQ. The CDR3 length is 15 residues. The CDR3 DNA reads TGCGCCAGCAGCCGACCTGGACAGGAGAACACTGAAGCTTTCTTT. This encodes CASSRPGQENTEAFF. Looking up the rest from reference TRBV5-1 and TRBJ1-1 gives the full variable domain: KAGVTQTPRYLIKTRGQQVTLSCSPISGHRSVSWYQQTPGQGLQFLFEYFSETQRNKGNFPGRFSGRQFSNSRSEMNVSTLELGDSALYLCASSRPGQENTEAFFGQGTRLTVV.

The chain employs TRBV5-6 and TRBJ1-2; D is undetermined. Germline V gene sequence: CDR1 SGHDT, CDR2 YYEEEE. V lost 2 bases, J lost 0 bases, and 11 bases lay in between. This CDR3 spans 15 amino acids. The CDR3 sequence: CASSFLGAANYGYTF. The CDR3 DNA reads as TGTGCCAGCAGCTTCCTTGGAGCAGCTAACTATGGCTACACCTTC.

This clone has a single count. The chain joins TRBV20-1 to TRBJ1-1, with 8 nucleotides matching TRBD1. The germline V gene has CDR1 DFQATT and CDR2 SNEGSKA (reference sequence). This CDR3 has 11 residues. J gave up 7 bases and V 5 bases, and 3 bases lay outside the gene matches. CDR3 loop: CSARGQVEAFF. As DNA, the CDR3 is TGCAGTGCTCGGGGACAGGTTGAAGCTTTCTTT.

This chain connects TRBV19 to TRBJ1-4; D is possibly TRBD1 (6 bases). Looked up from germline, CDR1 is LNHDA and CDR2 is SQIVND (reference sequence). Deletions cut 3 bases from V and 0 bases from J, with 14 bases between. CDR3 size: 17 residues. Written as DNA, the CDR3 is TGTGCCAGTAGTATGACCCCGCGGACAGCAACTAATGAAAAACTGTTTTTT. Amino acids: CASSMTPRTATNEKLFF.

V usage is TRBV5-4 and J usage is TRBJ1-2, with D unresolved. The V gene's germline CDR1 is SGHNT and CDR2 YYREEE (reference sequence). With 0 bases removed from V and 0 bases from J, the gap between germline ends came to 6 bases. The CDR3 has 14 amino acids. For the CDR3, the DNA is TGTGCCAGCAGCTTGGGTAATACTAACTATGGCTACACCTTC. Its translation: CASSLGNTNYGYTF.

CDR3 DNA sequence: TGTGCCAGCAGCCAAGTGGGGGCCGAGCAGTACTTC. Translation gives CASSQVGAEQYF. This chain joins TRBV3-1 (or the pseudogene TRBV3-2) and TRBJ2-7; possible D gene TRBD1, 6 bases. Per germline, CDR1 LGHDT and CDR2 YNNKEL (reference sequence). The CDR3 sequence is 12 residues long. The V end lost 1 base, the J end lost 6 bases, and 7 bases lay between the germline ends.

The J gene is TRBJ1-4, the V gene TRBV10-3; the D gene is possibly TRBD1 (5 bases). Germline values: CDR1 ENHRY, CDR2 SYGVKD. The V and J ends lost 10 bases and 6 bases respectively, with 12 bases between them. The CDR3 runs to 12 residues. The CDR3 sequence is CASKSGDEKLFF. CDR3 DNA: TGTGCCAGCAAATCGGGGGATGAAAAACTGTTTTTT.

The J gene is TRBJ1-5, the V gene TRBV27; tentative D call: TRBD1 (5 bases). V dropped 1 base and J dropped 7 bases, with 11 bases sitting between them. The CDR3 contains 14 residues. From germline, CDR1 is MNHEY and CDR2 SMNVEV (reference sequence). The CDR3 nucleotides read TGTGCCAGCAGTTTATATGGGGGGACCCAGCCCCAGCATTTT. Translating gives CASSLYGGTQPQHF.